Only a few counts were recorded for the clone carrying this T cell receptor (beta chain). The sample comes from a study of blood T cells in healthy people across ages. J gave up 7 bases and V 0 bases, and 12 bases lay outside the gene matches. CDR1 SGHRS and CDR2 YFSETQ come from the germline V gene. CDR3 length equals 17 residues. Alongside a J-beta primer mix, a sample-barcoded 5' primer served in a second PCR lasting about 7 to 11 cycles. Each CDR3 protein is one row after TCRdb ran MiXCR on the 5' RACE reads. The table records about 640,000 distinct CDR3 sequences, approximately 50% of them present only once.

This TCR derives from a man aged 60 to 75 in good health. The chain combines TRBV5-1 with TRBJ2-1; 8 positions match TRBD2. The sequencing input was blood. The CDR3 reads CASSLAERGGGFNEQFF. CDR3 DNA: TGCGCCAGCAGCTTGGCGGAACGGGGGGGCGGCTTTAATGAGCAGTTCTTC.